This TCR beta chain was sequenced during a study of cytomegalovirus exposure and HLA in healthy donors. In the PCR, 60 Vbeta and 13 Jbeta primers were used. Data came from immunoSEQ multiplex PCR; TCRdb stores just in-frame clones and leaves some out. Of 75,000 to 90,000 clones in the sample, approximately 69% were seen once. As concerns this clone: Its antigen remains unknown.

Study results and limitations: In a later analysis, V- and J-gene trimming of beta chains associated with a DCLRE1C missense variant, replicated independently.

The TCR sequence derives from a young man in good health and CMV-seropositive. Sequencing used PBMCs.

DNA of the CDR3: TGTGCCAGCAGCTTGGCCGGTAGGCAGGGATTTTCCGAGCAGTACTTC. Protein product: CASSLAGRQGFSEQYF. The chain links TRBV5-4 to TRBJ2-7, with D possibly being TRBD1 (5 bases). Trimming removed 0 bases at V and 6 bases at J, with 19 bases between. CDR1 is SGHNT, CDR2 YYREEE, per germline (reference sequence). The CDR3 sequence is 16 residues long.